Below, 29 T cell receptor beta chains from the same sample are listed, as sequenced in a study of response to subunit inactivated influenza vaccine. TCRdb redid the calling of the RT-PCR reads with MiXCR, one entry per CDR3 protein. The repertoire holds about half a million distinct CDR3 sequences, with around 9.9% as singletons. This specimen was PBMCs from blood, taken more than 35 days after vaccination. The receptor set was obtained from a man aged 50 to 60 who received an inactivated influenza vaccine.

Many counts were recorded for this clonotype. The chain carries TRBV20-1 and TRBJ1-2; D gene ambiguous. V lost 6 bases and J lost 3, with 11 bases in between. Germline CDR1 and CDR2: DFQATT and SNEGSKA (reference sequence). CDR3 size: 12 residues. CDR3 DNA: TGCAGTGCCACTCCAGGCTACTATGGCTACACCTTC. It yields the protein CSATPGYYGYTF.

This clonotype occurred a few times. In nucleotides, the CDR3 is TGTGCCAGCAGCTTGGGTTACGCGTCTTTCGCAGATACGCAGTATTTT. Its protein product is CASSLGYASFADTQYF. This chain joins TRBV5-6 and TRBJ2-3; no reliable D call. Germline CDR1 reads SGHDT; CDR2 reads YYEEEE. V was shortened by 0 bases and J by 4 bases, with 15 bases between the two germline ends. CDR3 length: 16 amino acids.

Comment on this clonotype: At one end, the junction sequence differs from germline, possibly due to a read error. The gene calls are TRBV20-1 and TRBJ2-3, with 9 bases that match TRBD2. The CDR3 has 16 amino acids. Germline V lookup: CDR1 DFQATT, CDR2 SNEGSKA (reference sequence). The CDR3 DNA sequence: TGCTGTGCTAGAGTCTTAGCGGGAGCGGTCACAGATACGCAGTATTTT. It is translated as CCARVLAGAVTDTQYF.

A few counts support this clonotype. The V and J genes are TRBV5-1 and TRBJ1-1, with a tentative D call TRBD1 (5 bases). V was trimmed by 0 bases and J by 7 bases, leaving 13 bases between them. There are 14 residues in the CDR3. CDR1 is SGHRS and CDR2 is YFSETQ in the germline V gene. CDR3 in amino acids: CASSLARGTLEAFF. The CDR3 DNA reads TGCGCCAGCAGCTTGGCCCGCGGGACCCTTGAAGCTTTCTTT.

V usage is TRBV20-1 and J usage is TRBJ2-1; a possible D gene is TRBD2 (6 bases). Looked up from germline, CDR1 is DFQATT and CDR2 is SNEGSKA (reference sequence). V was pared by 5 bases and J by 5 bases, with 19 bases between. The CDR3 totals 15 residues. This chain's CDR3 is CSAALPGLRNNEQFF. CDR3 in DNA: TGCAGTGCTGCGCTTCCGGGACTCCGTAACAATGAGCAGTTCTTC.

This clonotype occurred many times. V gene TRBV6-2 or TRBV6-3 combines with J gene TRBJ2-3; 9 positions match TRBD1. This CDR3 region has 14 residues. Unmatched junction bases numbered 4, after V lost 6 bases and J lost 3 bases. CDR1 and CDR2 (germline): MNHEY, SVGEGT. CDR3 DNA: TGTGCCAGCAGCCGGGACAGGGAGACAGATACGCAGTATTTT. Amino acid sequence: CASSRDRETDTQYF.

The sample holds a few counts of this clonotype. The chain couples TRBV5-1 to TRBJ1-1; 9 nucleotides line up with TRBD1. J lost 11 bases, V lost 4 bases, and 12 bases had no gene match. The CDR3 loop spans 14 amino acids. CDR1 and CDR2 from the germline V gene are SGHRS and YFSETQ. In DNA, the CDR3 is TGCGCCAGCAGCGAAACCGGGACAGGGACTGGGGCTTTCTTT. Amino acid sequence: CASSETGTGTGAFF. The variable domain in full, with the rest retrieved from reference TRBV5-1 and TRBJ1-1, is KAGVTQTPRYLIKTRGQQVTLSCSPISGHRSVSWYQQTPGQGLQFLFEYFSETQRNKGNFPGRFSGRQFSNSRSEMNVSTLELGDSALYLCASSETGTGTGAFFGQGTRLTVV.

In this sample, this clonotype turned up many times. This rearrangement joins TRBV20-1 to TRBJ2-1; 14 bases align to TRBD2. The CDR3 length is 14 residues. Germline lookup yields CDR1 DFQATT and CDR2 SNEGSKA (reference sequence). In DNA, the CDR3 is TGCAGCCCTTCGACTAGCGGGAGGGCCAATGAGCAGTTCTTC. This translates into CSPSTSGRANEQFF.

J is TRBJ1-4 and V is TRBV4-1; D gene uncertain. The V and J ends lost 1 base and 7 bases respectively, with 10 bases between them. The CDR3 spans 14 residues. Germline V gene data show CDR1 as MGHRA and CDR2 as YSYEKL. In DNA, the CDR3 is TGCGCCAGCAGCCAAGGGACGGTATTTGAAAAACTGTTTTTT. It is translated as CASSQGTVFEKLFF.

This clonotype was counted a few times. V usage is TRBV11-2 and J usage is TRBJ2-3; the D gene is possibly TRBD2 (6 bases). The CDR3 extends over 14 amino acids. In germline, CDR1 is SGHAT, CDR2 FQNNGV. V lost 4 bases and J 4 bases, leaving 12 bases between the germline ends. The chain's CDR3 is CASSSEGRSDTQYF. CDR3 bases: TGTGCCAGCAGCTCGGAGGGCAGATCAGATACGCAGTATTTT.

V and J are TRBV4-1 and TRBJ2-3; 9 bases fit TRBD1. After removal of 4 bases from V and 6 bases from J, the junction contained 8 bases not matched to a gene. The CDR3 is 15 residues long. Germline CDR1 is MGHRA and CDR2 is YSYEKL. The CDR3 protein is CASSLRDRELDTQYF. CDR3 DNA: TGCGCCAGCAGCCTACGGGACAGGGAGTTGGATACGCAGTATTTT.

This clonotype was counted only a few times. The chain combines TRBV20-1 with TRBJ2-1; TRBD1 or TRBD2 may be the D gene (6 bases each). The germline V gene has CDR1 DFQATT and CDR2 SNEGSKA (reference sequence). Trimming removed 2 bases from V and 5 bases from J, with 16 bases in between. The CDR3 length is 15 residues. The CDR3 DNA follows: TGCAGTGCTAGAAGGGGGACTCTTCGCCACAATGAGCAGTTCTTC. Its protein product is CSARRGTLRHNEQFF.

CDR3 loop: CSASSLQRVSYEQYF. In DNA, the CDR3 is TGCAGTGCTAGTAGTCTCCAGCGGGTCTCCTACGAGCAGTACTTC. The chain recombines TRBV20-1 with TRBJ2-7; tentative D call: TRBD2 (6 bases). Per the germline V gene, CDR1 is DFQATT and CDR2 is SNEGSKA (reference sequence). The CDR3 has 15 amino acids. The V end lost 3 bases, the J end lost 0 bases, and 15 bases lay between the germline ends.

This clonotype has only a few counts. V gene TRBV9 combines with J gene TRBJ2-3, with 12 bases matching TRBD2. J lost 3 bases, V lost 0 bases, and 5 bases had no gene match. Germline values: CDR1 SGDLS, CDR2 YYNGEE. CDR3 length equals 17 residues. CDR3 amino acids: CASSVVPSGGATDTQYF. The CDR3 DNA follows: TGTGCCAGCAGCGTAGTCCCTAGCGGGGGGGCGACAGATACGCAGTATTTT.

This clonotype occurred a few times. The CDR3 nucleotides are TGCAGGGCCGGGACAGGCCTTCAAGAGACCCAGTACTTC. It encodes CRAGTGLQETQYF. The gene calls are TRBV29-1 and TRBJ2-5, with 8 bases that match TRBD1. The V gene's germline CDR1 is SQVTM and CDR2 ANQGSEA. CDR3 length: 13 amino acids.

This clonotype was counted only a few times. The gene calls are TRBV6-5 and TRBJ2-1, with 10 bases identical to TRBD2. With 2 bases clipped from V and 12 bases from J, the junction kept 13 bases outside the gene matches. The CDR3 has 16 amino acids. Germline V gives CDR1 MNHEY, CDR2 SVGAGI. CDR3 bases: TGTGCCAGCAGTTACGGCTTGGCCAGCGGGGGGGCGAGGCAGTTCTTC. Its translation is CASSYGLASGGARQFF.

A remark on this clonotype: Being one base from a much bigger clone, this may be a read error. J is TRBJ2-7 and V is TRBV4-1; 8 positions agree with TRBD1. The CDR3 contains 15 residues. CDR1 is MGHRA, CDR2 YSYEKL, per germline. After removal of 5 bases from V and 1 base from J, the junction contained 7 bases not matched to a gene. CDR3 loop: CASSGSGTGSYEQYF. CDR3 nucleotide sequence: TGCGCCAGCAGCGGTTCCGGGACAGGATCCTACGAGCAGTACTTC.

This clonotype was seen a handful of times. The gene calls are TRBV29-1 and TRBJ1-4; D is ambiguous. CDR1 SQVTM and CDR2 ANQGSEA come from the germline V gene. The V and J ends lost 7 bases and 8 bases respectively, with 17 bases between them. The CDR3 has 13 amino acids. In DNA, the CDR3 is TGCAGCGCCTCTGAGGGCCTGAGGGAAAAACTGTTTTTT. This gives the protein CSASEGLREKLFF.

The chain is built from TRBV5-1 and TRBJ1-5; the D is unclear. CDR1 SGHRS and CDR2 YFSETQ come from the germline V gene. This CDR3 has 15 amino acids. Trimming stripped 4 bases from V and 5 bases from J, with 16 bases between. The DNA for the CDR3 is TGCGCCAGCAGCCCCGAAGGTACGGGCGATCAGCCCCAGCATTTT. This sequence encodes CASSPEGTGDQPQHF.

A few counts support this clonotype. V usage is TRBV11-1 and J usage is TRBJ2-1; 14 nucleotides line up with TRBD2. After removal of 5 bases from V and 4 bases from J, the junction contained 13 bases not matched to a gene. The CDR3 runs 19 residues. Germline V gives CDR1 SGHAT, CDR2 FQDESV (reference sequence). This CDR3 is CASSPNLTSGRARYNEQFF. CDR3 DNA: TGTGCCAGCAGCCCCAATTTGACTAGCGGGAGGGCAAGATACAATGAGCAGTTCTTC. Complete variable domain (other parts from reference TRBV11-1 and TRBJ2-1): EAEVAQSPRYKITEKSQAVAFWCDPISGHATLYWYRQILGQGPELLVQFQDESVVDDSQLPKDRFSAERLKGVDSTLKIQPAELGDSAMYLCASSPNLTSGRARYNEQFFGPGTRLTVL.

This clonotype was counted a few times. The V gene is TRBV2, the J gene TRBJ2-3; D might be TRBD1 (6 bases). V lost 6 bases and J 1 base, leaving 14 bases between the germline ends. The CDR3 runs to 15 residues. Germline V gene sequence: CDR1 SNHLY, CDR2 FYNNEI. Here the CDR3 reads CASRAGTIGTDTQYF. In DNA, the CDR3 is TGTGCCAGCAGGGCCGGGACAATAGGCACAGATACGCAGTATTTT. Combining the CDR3 with reference TRBV2 and TRBJ2-3 gives the whole variable domain EPEVTQTPSHQVTQMGQEVILRCVPISNHLYFYWYRQILGQKVEFLVSFYNNEISEKSEIFDDQFSVERPDGSNFTLKIRSTKLEDSAMYFCASRAGTIGTDTQYFGPGTRLTVL.

The chain combines TRBV20-1 with TRBJ2-5; 10 bases are a match to TRBD2. Per germline, CDR1 DFQATT and CDR2 SNEGSKA (reference sequence). The ends lost 1 base at V and 2 bases at J; junction bases unmatched: 4. There are 15 residues in the CDR3. Here the CDR3 DNA reads TGCAGTGCTAGAGGGGGGACTAGCGTTCAAGAGACCCAGTACTTC. This sequence encodes CSARGGTSVQETQYF.

The chain is built from TRBV6-2 or TRBV6-3 and TRBJ1-1, with 9 bases matching TRBD1. The J segment lost 2 bases and the V segment lost 11 bases, leaving 3 bases of the junction unmatched. CDR1 and CDR2 (germline): MNHEY, SVGEGT. The CDR3 covers 12 residues. CDR3 sequence: CAWDRENTEAFF. The CDR3 region has the DNA TGTGCCTGGGACAGGGAAAACACTGAAGCTTTCTTT.

Ten or more counts support this clonotype. The V and J genes are TRBV7-9 and TRBJ2-5, with D uncertain. Germline V lookup: CDR1 SEHNR, CDR2 FQNEAQ (reference sequence). The CDR3 contains 14 residues. Trimming removed 1 base at V and 2 bases at J, with 8 bases between. CDR3 region: CASSLDWGQETQYF. The DNA for the CDR3 is TGTGCCAGCAGCTTAGACTGGGGACAAGAGACCCAGTACTTC.

The chain joins TRBV20-1 to TRBJ1-1; no firm D call. Germline values: CDR1 DFQATT, CDR2 SNEGSKA (reference sequence). This CDR3 spans 13 amino acids. Deletions cut 3 bases from V and 1 base from J, with 9 bases between. Here the CDR3 DNA reads TGCAGTGCTAGTCGGGAGGGGAACACTGAAGCTTTCTTT. It specifies CSASREGNTEAFF.

This clonotype occurred many times. The chain employs TRBV4-2 and TRBJ1-5; 9 bases align to TRBD1. The J segment lost 7 bases and the V segment lost 3 bases, leaving 7 bases of the junction unmatched. Germline values: CDR1 LGHNA, CDR2 YNFKEQ. This CDR3 is 15 amino acids long. The DNA for the CDR3 is TGTGCCAGCAGCCATGAACAGGGGGCTTTCCAGCCCCAGCATTTT. Encoded protein: CASSHEQGAFQPQHF.

The chain combines TRBV28 with TRBJ2-1, with D possibly TRBD2 on 7 matching bases. Germline V gene sequence: CDR1 MDHEN, CDR2 SYDVKM. The germline V and J ends were trimmed by 6 bases and 7 bases, with 22 bases remaining between them. The CDR3 runs to 16 residues. In nucleotides, the CDR3 is TGTGCCAGCAGATCACCGGGACGGGGGGCGGGTAATGAGCAGTTCTTC. This translates into CASRSPGRGAGNEQFF.

This clonotype was observed many times. Mismatch with germline at one junction end may stem from a read error. The gene calls are TRBV5-1 and TRBJ2-5; 9 bases are shared with TRBD1. The CDR3 totals 13 residues. In germline, CDR1 is SGHRS, CDR2 YFSETQ. The DNA of the CDR3 is TGTGCCAGCAGCCGGGACAGGGTTGAGACCCAGTACTTC. It translates to CASSRDRVETQYF. The variable domain in full, with the rest retrieved from reference TRBV5-1 and TRBJ2-5, is KAGVTQTPRYLIKTRGQQVTLSCSPISGHRSVSWYQQTPGQGLQFLFEYFSETQRNKGNFPGRFSGRQFSNSRSEMNVSTLELGDSALYLCASSRDRVETQYFGPGTRLLVL.

This clonotype was found a few times. The chain recombines TRBV5-6 with TRBJ2-2, with TRBD2 matching 7 bases. The trim removed 5 bases at V and 5 bases at J, leaving 12 bases unmatched. This CDR3 has 16 residues. Germline V gene data show CDR1 as SGHDT and CDR2 as YYEEEE. The CDR3 protein is CASSTLGRRGTGELFF. DNA for the CDR3: TGTGCCAGCAGTACCTTGGGACGGCGGGGGACCGGGGAGCTGTTTTTT.